These 2 T cell receptor beta chains were sequenced from one sample in a study of cytomegalovirus exposure and HLA in healthy donors. PCR used 60 Vbeta primers and 13 Jbeta primers. The protocol was immunoSEQ multiplex PCR, while the TCRdb copy is restricted to in-frame clones and leaves out a portion. The data contain 150,000 to 250,000 clones, 65% to 80% of them singletons. Material for sequencing was PBMCs. These receptors were taken from a woman aged 25 to 39 in good health and CMV-seropositive.

V usage is TRBV7-6 and J usage is TRBJ2-7; TRBD2 matches 10 bases. V shed 1 base, J shed 4 bases, and the junction held 7 bases outside the gene matches. The CDR3 consists of 16 residues. Germline CDR1 SGHVS, CDR2 FNYEAQ. CDR3 DNA: TGTGCCAGCAGCTTAGGAGCGGGAGGGTCGGTTTACGAGCAGTACTTC. As protein: CASSLGAGGSVYEQYF.

J is TRBJ1-1 and V is TRBV29-1; 8 nucleotides match TRBD1. Germline V CDR1 and CDR2: SQVTM, ANQGSEA. CDR3 length: 13 residues. The CDR3 sequence is CRGSDRDDTEAFF. CDR3 nucleotide sequence: TGCAGGGGATCGGACAGGGACGACACTGAAGCTTTCTTT.